This entry is about one TCR beta chain. The antigen remains undetermined. This sample was taken from a study of persistence of HIV-infected CD4 T cells. Study information: Isolated cells were CMV- and HIV-1 Gag-responding CD4+ T cells. Multiple blood draws of up to 180 mL, except a couple of donors with single leukapheresis. Overall study findings and caveats: Within sorted populations, more oligoclonal TCRs accompanied more oligoclonal proviruses.

This was the immunoSEQ version 4 assay in survey mode. Sequencing was performed with immunoSEQ multiplex PCR; in TCRdb, only in-frame clones are kept and a portion is missing. The sample has roughly 28,000 clones, around 80% seen once. Trimming removed 5 bases at V and 5 bases at J, with 26 bases between. Germline V gene sequence: CDR1 SGHVS, CDR2 FQNEAQ. CDR3 length: 18 amino acids. The stimulus was lysate of CMV-infected fibroblasts, roughly 10 ug/mL. CD40L-negative CD69-negative CD45RO-high memory CD4+ T cells were sorted as populations depleted of antigen-responding cells. The TCR originated in an adult woman with HIV who was CMV-seropositive. Source: CD4+ T cells sorted from PBMCs after roughly 20-hour stimulation, taken from a patient who received antiretroviral therapy. The V and J genes are TRBV7-8 and TRBJ2-3; D may be TRBD2 (5 bases). The CDR3 is CASSADINGGGGVDTQYF. The CDR3 nucleotides are TGTGCCAGCAGCGCAGACATAAATGGAGGAGGAGGAGTAGATACGCAGTATTTT.